This record concerns one TCR beta chain sequence. Its antigen is not known. This entry belongs to a study of T cells expressing NK-cell markers. Reanalyzing the 5' RACE reads, TCRdb keeps one entry per CDR3 protein, without DNA. The sample totals roughly 390,000 distinct CDR3 sequences. This CDR3 is 14 amino acids long. In germline, CDR1 is SGHTA, CDR2 FQGNSA. Study-level findings and limits: Clones of NKG2C+ T cells that had expanded were of unclear HCMV specificity.

This clonotype was sampled from a man aged 18 to 69 in good health. The chain carries TRBV7-2 and TRBJ2-3; the D gene TCRdb calls, TRBD1, cannot be checked with no DNA. The sequenced sample was blood T cells: a sorted CD56 or NKG2C T cell subset, CD4+ or CD8+ T cells, or bulk PBMC T cells (not recorded which). The chain's CDR3 is CATTRGGGADTQYF.